The rows below give T cell receptor beta chains drawn from one sample of a study of T cell responses to AZD1222 COVID-19 vaccine. The assay was immunoSEQ multiplex PCR, and TCRdb's table has in-frame clones only and misses some. The data show approximately 180,000 clones, 90% seen once. Source: peripheral blood, taken on day 0 of AZD1222 vaccination. These receptors were taken from an adult in good health. Both conserved end residues are part of each CDR3. The order of the fields is D gene, V gene, clone size, J gene, CDR3 protein, CDR3 DNA. D genes are given only for firm matches. Clone size is not always given. Where it is, it says once, few, many or a class for expanded clones.

>NA|TRBV30|NA|TRBJ2-2
CAWSVLQAGELFF
TGTGCCTGGAGTGTACTACAGGCCGGGGAGCTGTTTTTT
>NA|TRBV10-3|NA|TRBJ2-1
CAISESTTERNEQFF
TGTGCCATCAGTGAGTCGACGACCGAGCGGAATGAGCAGTTCTTC
>TRBD1|TRBV6-5|NA|TRBJ1-1
CASSTRDRGLGAFF
TGTGCCAGCAGTACGAGGGACAGGGGGCTTGGAGCTTTCTTT
>NA|TRBV10-2|NA|TRBJ2-7
CASSESDRDRTYEQYF
TGCGCCAGCAGTGAGTCGGATAGGGACCGCACCTACGAGCAGTACTTC
>TRBD1|TRBV7-2|NA|TRBJ2-3
CASSWDREADTQYF
TGTGCCAGCAGCTGGGACAGGGAAGCAGATACGCAGTATTTT
>NA|TRBV28|NA|TRBJ1-5
CASSLISQGAQPQHF
TGTGCCAGCAGTTTAATCTCGCAGGGCGCTCAGCCCCAGCATTTT
>NA|TRBV7-8|NA|TRBJ2-7
CASSERDHSGSYEQYF
TGTGCCAGCAGCGAACGGGATCACAGCGGCTCCTACGAGCAGTACTTC
>NA|TRBV3-1/TRBV3-2|NA|TRBJ1-2
CASSQRGTEANYGYTF
TGTGCCAGCAGCCAGAGGGGGACGGAAGCTAACTATGGCTACACCTTC
>TRBD2|TRBV11-1|NA|TRBJ2-1
CASSLRLAGDDEQFF
TGTGCCAGCAGCTTGAGACTAGCGGGGGACGATGAGCAGTTCTTC
>NA|TRBV7-8|NA|TRBJ2-1
CASSFVGSYNEQFF
TGTGCCAGCAGCTTTGTGGGGTCATACAATGAGCAGTTCTTC
>TRBD2|TRBV5-5|NA|TRBJ2-5
CASSLAPGRNTQETQYF
TGTGCCAGCAGCTTGGCCCCCGGGAGGAATACCCAAGAGACCCAGTACTTC
>NA|TRBV7-2|NA|TRBJ2-2
CASSSRLTNTGELFF
TGTGCCAGCAGCTCCCGACTGACGAACACCGGGGAGCTGTTTTTT
>TRBD2|TRBV7-7|once|TRBJ2-5
CASSKLARETQYF
TGTGCCAGCAGCAAACTAGCGAGAGAGACCCAGTACTTC
>TRBD2|TRBV29-1|NA|TRBJ2-5
CSVGKASGVTETQYF
TGCAGCGTTGGGAAGGCTAGCGGAGTCACAGAGACCCAGTACTTC
>NA|TRBV5-1|NA|TRBJ1-3
CASSLGDTRNTIYF
TGCGCCAGCAGCTTGGGAGACACAAGAAACACCATATATTTT
>NA|TRBV7-2|NA|TRBJ1-4
CASSLKVYNEKLFF
TGTGCCAGCAGCTTAAAGGTCTACAATGAAAAACTGTTTTTT
>TRBD1|TRBV7-9|NA|TRBJ2-5
CASSPGTEKETQYF
TGTGCCAGCAGCCCTGGGACAGAGAAAGAGACCCAGTACTTC
>NA|TRBV7-2|NA|TRBJ2-7
CASSSRDRQYF
TGTGCCAGCAGCTCGAGGGATAGGCAGTACTTC
>TRBD1|TRBV19|NA|TRBJ1-5
CASSNLTGRNQPQHF
TGTGCCAGTAGTAATTTGACAGGGCGCAATCAGCCCCAGCATTTT
>NA|TRBV13|NA|TRBJ2-7
CASSLTSSYEQYF
TGTGCCAGCAGCTTGACTAGCTCCTACGAGCAGTACTTC
>NA|TRBV29-1|NA|TRBJ2-5
CSSGGETQYF
TGCAGCTCCGGTGGGGAGACCCAGTACTTC
>NA|TRBV5-1|NA|TRBJ1-2
CASSGDRFGGYTF
TGCGCCAGCAGCGGCGACAGGTTCGGCGGCTACACCTTC
>TRBD1|TRBV15|NA|TRBJ1-5
CATSAGQRSNQPQHF
TGTGCCACCAGCGCGGGACAGAGGAGCAATCAGCCCCAGCATTTT
>TRBD2|TRBV5-4|NA|TRBJ2-1
CASSLFSGGGTSYNEQFF
TGTGCCAGCAGCTTGTTTAGCGGGGGGGGGACCTCCTACAATGAGCAGTTCTTC
>NA|TRBV3-1/TRBV3-2|NA|TRBJ2-7
CASSLRGGPTYEQYF
TGTGCCAGCAGCCTAAGAGGGGGACCGACCTACGAGCAGTACTTC
>TRBD1|TRBV7-2|NA|TRBJ2-7
CASTPGPGQLNEQYF
TGTGCCAGCACCCCCGGTCCGGGACAGCTAAACGAGCAGTACTTC
>NA|TRBV7-3|NA|TRBJ2-3
CASSPGPWGTQYF
TGTGCCAGCAGCCCTGGACCTTGGGGCACGCAGTATTTT
>NA|TRBV6-5|NA|TRBJ1-3
CASEGSAGNTIYF
TGTGCCAGCGAAGGTTCGGCTGGAAACACCATATATTTT
>NA|TRBV7-3|NA|TRBJ1-2
CASSLNPGSNYGYTF
TGTGCCAGCAGCTTAAACCCAGGGTCAAACTATGGCTACACCTTC
>TRBD2|TRBV7-2|NA|TRBJ2-7
CASSLGRLAGVYEQYF
TGTGCCAGCAGCTTAGGGCGACTAGCGGGGGTGTACGAGCAGTACTTC
>NA|TRBV4-3|NA|TRBJ2-7
CASSQEAGYEQYF
TGCGCCAGCAGCCAAGAGGCCGGCTACGAGCAGTACTTC
>NA|TRBV4-3|NA|TRBJ1-6
CASSQEGRVLAPLHF
TGCGCCAGCAGCCAAGAAGGCAGGGTGCTGGCACCCCTCCACTTT
>NA|TRBV9|NA|TRBJ1-2
CASSVVRVNGYTF
TGTGCCAGCAGCGTAGTAAGGGTGAATGGCTACACCTTC
>NA|TRBV19|NA|TRBJ2-5
CASSQRGQETQYF
TGTGCCAGTAGTCAAAGGGGTCAAGAGACCCAGTACTTC
>TRBD2|TRBV7-9|NA|TRBJ2-3
CASSPPGGIFTDTQYF
TGTGCCAGCAGCCCACCCGGGGGGATATTCACAGATACGCAGTATTTT
>NA|TRBV3-1/TRBV3-2|NA|TRBJ1-6
CASSQTPRVYNSPLHF
TGTGCCAGCAGCCAGACTCCCAGGGTCTATAATTCACCCCTCCACTTT
>NA|TRBV11-2|NA|TRBJ1-1
CASSLVRQGATEAFF
TGTGCCAGCAGCTTAGTCCGCCAAGGGGCCACTGAAGCTTTCTTT
>TRBD1|TRBV7-3|NA|TRBJ2-6
CASRGQGATGANVLTF
TGTGCCAGCAGAGGACAGGGGGCGACTGGGGCCAACGTCCTGACTTTC
>NA|TRBV7-2|few|TRBJ2-2
CASSLRRLAGMGGELFF
TGTGCCAGCAGCTTAAGGAGGCTAGCCGGAATGGGCGGGGAGCTGTTTTTT
>TRBD2|TRBV3-1/TRBV3-2|NA|TRBJ2-3
CASSRLAGGPDTQYF
TGTGCCAGCAGCCGACTAGCGGGGGGGCCAGATACGCAGTATTTT
>NA|TRBV19|NA|TRBJ1-6
CASSMSQGRRGSPLHF
TGTGCCAGTAGTATGTCGCAGGGGAGGCGAGGTTCACCCCTCCACTTT
>TRBD1|TRBV2|once|TRBJ1-2
CASRKGTGGYGYTF
TGTGCCAGCCGTAAGGGGACAGGGGGCTACGGCTACACCTTC
>NA|TRBV7-6|NA|TRBJ2-1
CASSEWAGSYNEQFF
TGTGCCAGCAGCGAGTGGGCGGGGTCGTACAATGAGCAGTTCTTC
>NA|TRBV7-2|NA|TRBJ2-7
CASSLEAGAGNEQYF
TGTGCCAGCAGCTTAGAGGCGGGGGCTGGGAACGAGCAGTACTTC
>NA|TRBV6-5|NA|TRBJ1-1
CASSYSGGWTEAFF
TGTGCCAGCAGTTACTCGGGAGGGTGGACTGAAGCTTTCTTT
>NA|TRBV27|NA|TRBJ2-5
CASSFGTYEYF
TGTGCCAGCAGTTTCGGGACCTACGAGTACTTC
>NA|TRBV19|NA|TRBJ1-5
CASMDLTVGQPQHF
TGTGCCAGTATGGATCTGACAGTGGGTCAGCCCCAGCATTTT
>TRBD2|TRBV19|few|TRBJ2-5
CASSMSSGDQETQYF
TGTGCCAGTAGTATGTCTAGCGGGGACCAAGAGACCCAGTACTTC
>TRBD1|TRBV5-1|NA|TRBJ2-7
CASSLAGQGPYEQYF
TGCGCCAGCAGCTTGGCAGGACAGGGACCCTACGAGCAGTACTTC
>NA|TRBV12-3/TRBV12-4|NA|TRBJ1-6
CASSLQSNSPLHF
TGTGCCAGCAGTTTGCAGTCTAATTCACCCCTCCACTTT
>NA|TRBV12-3/TRBV12-4|NA|TRBJ2-7
CASSYSYEQYF
TGTGCCAGCAGTTATTCGTACGAGCAGTACTTC
>TRBD1|TRBV7-2|NA|TRBJ1-4
CASSPGRGLGKLFF
TGTGCCAGCAGTCCCGGCAGGGGGCTAGGAAAACTGTTTTTT
>NA|TRBV3-1/TRBV3-2|NA|TRBJ1-3
CASSTSLTGNTIYF
TGTGCCAGCAGCACGAGCCTCACCGGAAACACCATATATTTT
>NA|TRBV4-1|NA|TRBJ1-4
CASSQVGGGMEKLFF
TGCGCCAGCAGCCAAGTTGGGGGGGGCATGGAAAAACTGTTTTTT
>NA|TRBV27|NA|TRBJ1-6
CASSFLGSGSPLHF
TGTGCCAGCAGCTTTCTAGGGTCCGGTTCACCCCTCCACTTT
>TRBD1|TRBV5-1|NA|TRBJ1-4
CASSPGQGNEKLFF
TGCGCCAGCAGCCCTGGACAGGGGAACGAAAAACTGTTTTTT
>NA|TRBV5-1|NA|TRBJ1-1
CASSLIRLENTEAFF
TGCGCCAGCAGCTTGATTCGGTTGGAGAACACTGAAGCTTTCTTT
>TRBD1|TRBV5-5|NA|TRBJ1-6
CASSPGQANSPLHF
TGTGCCAGCAGCCCGGGACAGGCTAATTCACCCCTCCACTTT
>TRBD1|TRBV18|NA|TRBJ2-7
CASSLPGQGTYEQYF
TGTGCCAGCTCACTACCGGGACAGGGAACCTACGAGCAGTACTTC